This T cell receptor (beta chain) was identified during a study of blood T cell repertoires in COVID-19. In the study overall: The study drew acute and convalescent COVID-19 samples from the United States, Italy and Spain. In each case, the material was cDNA or gDNA derived from T cells, B-cell-depleted T cells, or PBMCs.

Source study methods: Scientists estimated how many nucleated cells there were by amplifying reference gene primers. Method: immunoSEQ multiplex PCR; TCRdb's copy keeps in-frame clones and lacks some. V, J and clone size derive from that table, while D and trimming were established from the DNA sequence. The sample records under 300,000 clones, around 81% being singletons. The origin of this receptor is a woman aged 60-75 years with active or convalescent COVID-19. The sample consisted of peripheral blood.

CDR3 protein: CASRRTGGGDEQFF. The CDR3 DNA reads as TGTGCCAGCAGACGGACAGGGGGCGGGGATGAGCAGTTCTTC. The V gene is TRBV5-8, the J gene TRBJ2-1, with 11 positions matching TRBD1. V shed 5 bases and J 8 bases; nucleotides not matched to a gene: 6. The CDR3 runs to 14 residues. The V gene's germline CDR1 is SGHTS and CDR2 YDEGEE. Combining the CDR3 with reference TRBV5-8 and TRBJ2-1 gives the whole variable domain EAGVTQSPTHLIKTRGQQATLRCSPISGHTSVYWYQQALGLGLQFLLWYDEGEERNRGNFPPRFSGRQFPNYSSELNVNALELEDSALYLCASRRTGGGDEQFFGPGTRLTVL.